This T cell receptor (beta chain) stems from a study of OX40 agonist ivuxolimab in advanced cancers. As for the study in general: Head and neck, renal cell, melanoma or hepatocellular carcinoma were the cancers that dose-escalation patients had.

Germline CDR1 is SGDLS and CDR2 is YYNGEE. The CDR3 sequence is 14 residues long. V was shortened by 4 bases and J by 7 bases, with 15 bases between the two germline ends. Study findings and constraints: At doses 0.1 to 3.0 mg/kg, CD4+ and CD8+ clones expanded.

The cohort excluded patients with autoimmune disease history or systemic immunosuppression. Profiling relied on immunoSEQ multiplex PCR, and the TCRdb table lists in-frame clones only, not all of them. There are fewer than 75,000 clones in the sample; about 88% occur only once, and roughly 0.66% lies in the top ten. This clone has more than one count but fewer than ten. Antigen unknown. J is TRBJ1-5 and V is TRBV9; a weak D match, TRBD1 (6 bases). Sequences were derived from CD4+ or CD8+ T cells sorted from blood, sampled in a trial of the OX40 agonist ivuxolimab. The sequence was collected from an adult with an advanced solid tumor such as melanoma, head and neck, liver or kidney cancer. DNA for the CDR3: TGTGCCAGCAGCCTCGAAAGTCAGGGGCAGCCCCAGCATTTT. Protein sequence: CASSLESQGQPQHF.